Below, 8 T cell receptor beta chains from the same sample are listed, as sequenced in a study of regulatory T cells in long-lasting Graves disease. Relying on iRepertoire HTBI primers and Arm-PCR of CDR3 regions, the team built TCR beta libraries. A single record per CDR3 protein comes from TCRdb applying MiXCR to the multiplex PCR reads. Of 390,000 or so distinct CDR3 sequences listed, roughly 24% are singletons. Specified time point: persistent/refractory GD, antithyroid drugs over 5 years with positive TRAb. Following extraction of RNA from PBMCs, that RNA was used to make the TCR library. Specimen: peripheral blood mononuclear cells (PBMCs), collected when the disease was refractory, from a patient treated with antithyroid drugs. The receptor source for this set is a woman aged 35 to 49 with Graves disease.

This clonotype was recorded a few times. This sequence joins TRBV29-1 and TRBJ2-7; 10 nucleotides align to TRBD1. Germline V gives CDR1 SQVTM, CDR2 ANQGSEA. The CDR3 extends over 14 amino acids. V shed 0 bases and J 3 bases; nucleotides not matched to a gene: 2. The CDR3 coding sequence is TGCAGCGTTGAAGATGGGACAGGGGACTACGAGCAGTACTTC. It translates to CSVEDGTGDYEQYF.

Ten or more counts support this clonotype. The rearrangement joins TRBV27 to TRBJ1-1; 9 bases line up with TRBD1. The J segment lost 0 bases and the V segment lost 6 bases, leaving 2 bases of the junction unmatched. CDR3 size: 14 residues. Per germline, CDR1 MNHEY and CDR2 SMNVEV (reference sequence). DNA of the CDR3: TGTGCCAGCAGGAGGGACAGGGTGAACACTGAAGCTTTCTTT. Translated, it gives CASRRDRVNTEAFF.

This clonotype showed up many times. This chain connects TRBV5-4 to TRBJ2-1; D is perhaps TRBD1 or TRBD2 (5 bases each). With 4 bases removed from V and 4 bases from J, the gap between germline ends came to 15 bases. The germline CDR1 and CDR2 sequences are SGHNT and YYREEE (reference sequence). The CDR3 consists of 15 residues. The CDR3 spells CASSLKRWGYNEQFF. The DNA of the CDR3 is TGTGCCAGCAGCCTTAAACGATGGGGGTACAATGAGCAGTTCTTC.

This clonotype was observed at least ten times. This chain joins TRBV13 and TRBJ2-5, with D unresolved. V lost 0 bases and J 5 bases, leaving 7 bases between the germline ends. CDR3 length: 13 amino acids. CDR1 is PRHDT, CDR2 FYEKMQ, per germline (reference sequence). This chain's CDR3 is CASSLGQLETQYF. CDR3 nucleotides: TGTGCCAGCAGCTTAGGACAGCTGGAGACCCAGTACTTC.

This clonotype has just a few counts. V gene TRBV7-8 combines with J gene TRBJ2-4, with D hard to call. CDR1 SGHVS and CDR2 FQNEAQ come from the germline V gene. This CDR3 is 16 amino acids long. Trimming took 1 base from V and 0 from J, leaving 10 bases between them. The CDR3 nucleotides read TGTGCCAGCAGCTTAGAACGAGCAGGAGCCAAAAACATTCAGTACTTC. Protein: CASSLERAGAKNIQYF.

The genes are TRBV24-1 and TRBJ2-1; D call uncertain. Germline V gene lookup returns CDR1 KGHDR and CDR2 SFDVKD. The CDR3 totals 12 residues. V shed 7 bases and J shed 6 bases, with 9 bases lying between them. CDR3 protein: CATSPLGNEQFF. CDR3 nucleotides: TGTGCCACCAGCCCCCTGGGCAATGAGCAGTTCTTC.

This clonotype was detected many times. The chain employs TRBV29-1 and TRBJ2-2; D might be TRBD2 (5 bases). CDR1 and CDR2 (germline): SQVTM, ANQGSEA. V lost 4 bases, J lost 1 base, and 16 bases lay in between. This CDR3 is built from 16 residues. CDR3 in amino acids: CSVASNPILNTGELFF. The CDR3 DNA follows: TGCAGCGTTGCTAGCAACCCGATACTGAACACCGGGGAGCTGTTTTTT.

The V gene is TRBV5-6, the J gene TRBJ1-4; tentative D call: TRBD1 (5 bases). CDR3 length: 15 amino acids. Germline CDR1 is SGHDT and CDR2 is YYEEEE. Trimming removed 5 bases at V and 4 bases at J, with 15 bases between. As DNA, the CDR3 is TGTGCCAGCAGTACGGTCAGGGCCTTTAATGAAAAACTGTTTTTT. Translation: CASSTVRAFNEKLFF.